Shown below are 15 T cell receptor beta chains from a single sample sequenced in a study of T cells in Graves' hyperthyroidism and ophthalmopathy. Researchers took RNA transcripts and amplified the TCR beta CDR3 regions from them. HTBI primers were used for first-round RT-PCR of the TCR CDR3. TCRdb re-called the multiplex PCR reads through MiXCR, storing one row per CDR3 protein. The data show hundreds of thousands of distinct CDR3 sequences, with about 20% seen just once and about 45% held by the top ten. The sample comprised blood. The source of these receptors is a man aged 35 to 55 with Graves' ophthalmopathy.

The chain recombines TRBV28 with TRBJ1-4, with D possibly TRBD1 on 6 matching bases. The germline gives CDR1 MDHEN, CDR2 SYDVKM. The CDR3 is made up of 12 amino acids. V was trimmed by 6 bases and J by 7 bases, leaving 9 bases between them. In DNA form, the CDR3 reads TGTGCCAGCAGACAGGGTTTTGAAAAACTGTTTTTT. Translated, it gives CASRQGFEKLFF.

Notes on this clonotype: This sequence may be a read error, since a much larger clone differs from it by one base. The chain uses TRBV27 and TRBJ2-7; possible D gene TRBD2, 6 bases. The germline CDR1 and CDR2 sequences are MNHEY and SMNVEV (reference sequence). This CDR3 has 12 amino acids. The CDR3 region is CVSSFQGGEQYF. The CDR3 DNA reads TGTGTCAGCAGTTTTCAGGGAGGCGAGCAGTACTTC.

This clonotype was seen many times. The J gene is TRBJ2-1, the V gene TRBV30; unclear D gene. Germline assignment: CDR1 GTSNPN and CDR2 SVGIG (reference sequence). V lost 0 bases and J 2 bases, leaving 11 bases between the germline ends. This CDR3 has 15 amino acids. The CDR3 coding sequence is TGTGCCTGGAGTGTCCTGGAGTCCCCCTACAATGAGCAGTTCTTC. Residues: CAWSVLESPYNEQFF.

This chain uses TRBV6-1 with TRBJ2-5; D is ambiguous. Trimming took 1 base from V and 0 from J, leaving 9 bases between them. Germline values: CDR1 MNHNS, CDR2 SASEGT. The CDR3 is 15 residues long. The CDR3 DNA follows: TGTGCCAGCAGTGAAGGATGGGGAAACCAAGAGACCCAGTACTTC. It is translated as CASSEGWGNQETQYF.

V gene TRBV3-1 combines with J gene TRBJ2-5; D perhaps matches TRBD1 (6 bases). Germline loops: CDR1 LGHDT, CDR2 YNNKEL (reference sequence). Trimming left V 1 base short and J 5 bases short, with 14 bases between. There are 15 residues in the CDR3. CDR3 region: CASSQVIGQWETQYF. DNA of the CDR3: TGTGCCAGCAGCCAAGTTATCGGACAGTGGGAGACCCAGTACTTC.

The rearrangement joins TRBV2 to TRBJ2-1, with D possibly matching TRBD2 (7 bases). With 6 bases removed from V and 0 bases from J, the gap between germline ends came to 18 bases. CDR3 length equals 17 residues. The V gene's germline CDR1 is SNHLY and CDR2 FYNNEI. CDR3: CASRSGGKSSSYNEQFF. CDR3 nucleotide sequence: TGTGCCAGCAGGTCGGGGGGCAAAAGCAGCTCCTACAATGAGCAGTTCTTC.

The V gene is TRBV10-3, the J gene TRBJ1-5; tentatively, D is TRBD1 (5 bases). This CDR3 spans 13 amino acids. The V gene lost 4 bases and the J gene lost 6 bases, with 10 bases spanning the gap. The germline V gene has CDR1 ENHRY and CDR2 SYGVKD. The DNA of the CDR3 is TGTGCCATCAGTGTGAGGGGTGGTCAGCCCCAGCATTTT. This encodes CAISVRGGQPQHF.

This rearrangement joins TRBV20-1 to TRBJ1-2, with 7 nucleotides matching TRBD1. J gave up 4 bases and V 2 bases, and 7 bases lay outside the gene matches. Germline V gives CDR1 DFQATT, CDR2 SNEGSKA (reference sequence). The CDR3 runs 14 residues. The CDR3 sequence is CSARLTAGGYGYTF. CDR3 sequence (DNA): TGCAGTGCTAGATTGACGGCAGGGGGCTATGGCTACACCTTC.

This clonotype appeared a few times. The V call is TRBV29-1, the J call TRBJ2-3; the match to TRBD2 covers 9 bases. The CDR3 totals 14 residues. Germline CDR1 and CDR2: SQVTM and ANQGSEA. J was trimmed by 1 base and V by 5 bases; bases with no gene match: 4. In DNA form, the CDR3 reads TGCAGCGTTCGCGGGAGGGCAGGCACAGATACGCAGTATTTT. Translating it yields CSVRGRAGTDTQYF.

Concerning this clonotype itself: A much bigger clone sits one base away, suggesting this may be a read error. This chain uses TRBV27 with TRBJ2-7; D gene ambiguous. The CDR3 spans 15 residues. The germline V gene has CDR1 MNHEY and CDR2 SMNVEV (reference sequence). V lost 5 bases, J lost 0 bases, and 14 bases lay in between. The CDR3 bases are TGTGCCAGCAGTGCCACTCTTCCCAACTCCTACGAGCAGTACTTC. This codes for CASSATLPNSYEQYF.

The chain couples TRBV2 to TRBJ2-3; tentative D call: TRBD2 (7 bases). Germline V lookup: CDR1 SNHLY, CDR2 FYNNEI. The CDR3 has 16 residues. V was clipped by 3 bases and J by 4 bases, with 17 bases between them. Written as DNA, the CDR3 is TGTGCCAGCAGTGAGCCGAGGGGGGGCCTTGCAGATACGCAGTATTTT. Protein product: CASSEPRGGLADTQYF.

The CDR3 protein is CASSLVTGDQPQHF. The CDR3 DNA is TGTGCCAGCAGCTTAGTTACAGGCGATCAGCCCCAGCATTTT. The V gene is TRBV7-2, the J gene TRBJ1-5; weak D call: TRBD1 (5 bases). CDR3 length equals 14 residues. Germline-derived CDR1 and CDR2 are SGHTA and FQGNSA. Trimming shortened V by 1 base and J by 5 bases, and 9 bases separated the two germline ends.

This clonotype came up many times. The rearrangement joins TRBV5-1 to TRBJ2-3; TRBD1 matches 8 bases. Germline V CDR1 and CDR2: SGHRS, YFSETQ. The CDR3 contains 16 residues. With 2 bases clipped from V and 1 base from J, the junction kept 6 bases outside the gene matches. CDR3 nucleotides: TGCGCCAGCAGCTTCATCCCGGGACAGGGCACAGATACGCAGTATTTT. Residues: CASSFIPGQGTDTQYF.

As regards this clonotype: At one of its ends the junction is not consistent with the germline gene, which may arise from a read error. The chain links TRBV7-3 to TRBJ1-1, with D uncertain. This CDR3 region has 13 residues. Germline values: CDR1 SGHTA, CDR2 FQGTGA. CDR3 nucleotide sequence: TGTGCCGGCAGCTCTTATCTAAACACTGAAGCTTTCTTT. Translated: CAGSSYLNTEAFF.

This clonotype has ten or more counts. The chain carries TRBV11-1 and TRBJ2-1, with D hard to call. The V gene lost 7 bases and the J gene lost 6 bases, with 10 bases spanning the gap. The CDR3 has 12 residues. Germline CDR1 reads SGHAT; CDR2 reads FQDESV (reference sequence). CDR3 coding DNA: TGTGCCAGCAAAAGTCCACCCAATGAGCAGTTCTTC. Its protein product is CASKSPPNEQFF. Using reference TRBV11-1 and TRBJ2-1 for the parts outside the CDR3, the full variable domain is EAEVAQSPRYKITEKSQAVAFWCDPISGHATLYWYRQILGQGPELLVQFQDESVVDDSQLPKDRFSAERLKGVDSTLKIQPAELGDSAMYLCASKSPPNEQFFGPGTRLTVL.